Reported below is one TCR beta chain. Its antigen is currently not known. No base qualities exist here, and no much larger clone lies one base off it. The entry originates in a study of shared clonotypes between healthy human individuals (dated by TCRdb to about 2020). Regarding the research as a whole: The cohort comprised a couple of women and a few men aged 18 to 49 years. For each donor, CD4 naive and CD4 memory were each given three plates, CD8 naive was given two plates, and CD8 memory was given one plate. Libraries were prepared and TCR repertoires were sequenced by different laboratories using diverse techniques, in order to increase sequencing depth and limit assay-specific biases. To estimate repertoire size and how much clonotype sharing occurs between individuals, the study deeply sequenced the blood TCR repertoires of 5 or 6 healthy adults. Each donor's leukapheresis produced roughly between roughly 0.85 and 10 billion PBMCs. Overall study outcomes, separate from this receptor: Across a handful of donors, around 5.4% of naive CD4, roughly 3.5% of naive CD8, under 2.5% of memory CD4, and under 0.45% of memory CD8 clonotypes were shared. Pairwise subsampling led to the expectation that sequencing depth would affect the degree of clonotype sharing among donors. Compared with non-shared clonotypes, the clonotypes found in all four sorted-subset donors had higher generation probabilities. Because the study included a small number of donors, the genetic and exposure-history diversity represented was limited. Incomplete sequencing was indicated by rarefaction of sorted-subset datasets, despite the large sequencing depth. Only blood was sampled, and tissue TCR repertoires likely differ from those in blood. Naive subsets generally had larger estimated clonotype richness than memory subsets.

Using the deep immunoSEQ assay, TCR CDR3 regions were amplified from genomic DNA by multiplex PCR. For each cell subset, the extracted genomic DNA was distributed evenly across all wells of several immunoSEQ 96-well plates, and each plate served as one replicate. For sorted subsets, approximately 200 ng of genomic DNA, equivalent to 30,000 or so T cell genomes, went into each replicate PCR. Purified libraries were quantified with a Qubit 3.0 fluorometer, sized on a Bioanalyzer 2100, and re-quantified with the KAPA Library Quantification kit. Each immunoSEQ 96-well plate was sequenced on its own single-read 150-cycle Illumina NextSeq 550 flow cell. In the authors' own workflow: Because the immunoSEQ output included only junctional sequences and no quality scores, the filtering could not be the same as the filtering used for full-length reads. To assign V/J genes and CDR3, sequences were annotated against IMGT germline references using PyIR, a Python wrapper for IgBLAST v1.9. Reads were removed for weak V/J assignments (E-value above 1e-6), missing CDR3, stop codons, out-of-frame junctions, or ambiguous translated residues. V3J clonotypes were defined as sequences sharing the same inferred V gene, J gene, and CDR3 amino acid sequence. Percentage overlap between repertoires was calculated by dividing the number of shared unique clonotypes by the size of the smaller repertoire. RTK rarefaction, the Chao1 estimator, and Recon v2.1 estimates of unobserved clonotypes were used to assess repertoire richness. Generation probabilities were computed with OLGA for all TCRbeta clonotypes obtained by the gDNA method from several donors. This is the immuneACCESS table as TCRdb keeps it, with only in-frame sequences that have V and J called. A part of the clones is gone; compared with another copy, unresolved V genes explain less than half, and the rest is unexplained. V and J calls and clone size are copied from that table; D and trimming were computed from the DNA. The sample includes some 1.5 million clones, with 95% to 99% observed a single time. About 0.45% of the sample belongs to the ten largest clones.

Healthy HIV-negative adults with no recently reported acute infections or vaccinations were included as donors. Only Caucasian adults living in Nashville, Tennessee, USA were represented among the donors. CD4+ T cells were enriched by magnetic negative selection; naive cells were then positively selected on CD45RA, and the negative fraction formed the memory subset. Blood was collected by leukapheresis, and PBMCs were isolated by Ficoll-Histopaque density gradient centrifugation and then cryopreserved in liquid nitrogen vapor phase. Analytical flow cytometry was used to check the purity and quantity of each magnetically sorted T cell population. From each sorted fraction, genomic DNA was isolated and quantified by UV absorbance on a Nanodrop 2000c. The clonotype comes from a young man in good health. The specimen sequenced was naive CD4+ T cells sorted from blood. The cell subset or site label, read with the paper, signifies: CD45RA+ positively selected.

The DNA sequence follows: TGTGCCAGCAGTTTATCGAGAACGCCACAGGGGGCGCGAATCGGCTACACCTTC. The resulting protein is CASSLSRTPQGARIGYTF. The V and J genes are TRBV27 and TRBJ1-2; TRBD1 lines up with 9 middle nucleotides. The CDR3 numbers 18 residues from cysteine through phenylalanine. Only the CDR3 DNA stays, 54 bases, in frame from base 1. V is trimmed back by 0 bases and J by 8 bases, and the junction contains 16 bases that no gene match accounts for. CDR1 and CDR2, per the germline V gene (reference sequence), are MNHEY and SMNVEV.